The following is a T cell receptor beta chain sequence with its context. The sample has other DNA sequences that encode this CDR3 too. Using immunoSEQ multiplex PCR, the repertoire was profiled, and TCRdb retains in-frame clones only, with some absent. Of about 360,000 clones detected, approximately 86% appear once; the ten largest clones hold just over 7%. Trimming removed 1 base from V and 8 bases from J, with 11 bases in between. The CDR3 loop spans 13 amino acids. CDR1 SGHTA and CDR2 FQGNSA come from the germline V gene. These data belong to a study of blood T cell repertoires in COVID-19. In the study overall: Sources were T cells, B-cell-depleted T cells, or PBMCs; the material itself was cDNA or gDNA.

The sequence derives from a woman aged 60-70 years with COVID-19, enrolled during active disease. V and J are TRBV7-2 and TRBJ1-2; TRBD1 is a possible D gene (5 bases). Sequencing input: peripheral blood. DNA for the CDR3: TGTGCCAGCAGCTTAGGGCAGGGTGACGGCTACACCTTC. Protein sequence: CASSLGQGDGYTF. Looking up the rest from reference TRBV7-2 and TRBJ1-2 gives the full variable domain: GAGVSQSPSNKVTEKGKDVELRCDPISGHTALYWYRQSLGQGLEFLIYFQGNSAPDKSGLPSDRFSAERTGGSVSTLTIQRTQQEDSAVYLCASSLGQGDGYTFGSGTRLTVV.